This entry lists 32 T cell receptor beta chains sequenced from one sample in a study of low-dose radiotherapy and immunotherapy resistance in tumors. cDNA synthesis used a TRAV/TRBV-specific primer set for both chains. The authors amplified TCRs for approximately 18 PCR cycles with a constant-region primer and a V-primer adapter. MiXCR, applied by TCRdb to the reads, yields one record per CDR3 protein. The table records thousands of distinct CDR3 sequences, 53% of them present only once. The receptors originated from a human donor with advanced metastatic prostate, ovarian, gallbladder or colorectal cancer (not recorded which). This table probably holds off-target reads from a library built for another chain.

In this sample, this clonotype turned up a few times. V and J are TRBV9 and TRBJ2-1, with D maybe TRBD2 (6 bases). Germline-derived CDR1 and CDR2 are SGDLS and YYNGEE. Trimming took 3 bases from V and 5 from J, leaving 9 bases between them. This CDR3 comprises 13 residues. This chain's CDR3 is CASSGGLHNEQFF. For the CDR3, the DNA is TGTGCCAGCAGCGGGGGACTGCACAATGAGCAGTTCTTC.

V and J are TRBV5-4 and TRBJ1-3; D is unresolved. Germline V gene sequence: CDR1 SGHNT, CDR2 YYREEE (reference sequence). The CDR3 has 12 amino acids. V lost 4 bases and J lost 4, with 6 bases in between. CDR3 sequence (DNA): TGTGCCAGCAGCCAGGACGGAAACACCATATATTTT. Its translation: CASSQDGNTIYF.

The chain uses TRBV10-1 and TRBJ2-2; D uncertain. This CDR3 is 13 amino acids long. V lost 6 bases and J lost 6, with 11 bases in between. Looked up from germline, CDR1 is WNHNN and CDR2 is SYGVQD (reference sequence). CDR3 region: CASSVSIPGELFF. The DNA for the CDR3 is TGCGCCAGCAGCGTCAGCATTCCCGGGGAGCTGTTTTTT.

This clonotype is hyperexpanded (1% or more). J is TRBJ2-7 and V is TRBV28; D perhaps matches TRBD1 (5 bases). Looked up from germline, CDR1 is MDHEN and CDR2 is SYDVKM. With 3 bases removed from V and 0 bases from J, the gap between germline ends came to 9 bases. The CDR3 is 14 residues long. CDR3 region: CASSFVDISYEQYF. The CDR3 region has the DNA TGTGCCAGCAGTTTCGTGGACATCTCCTACGAGCAGTACTTC.

The rearrangement uses TRBV24-1 and TRBJ1-6; 7 bases line up with TRBD1. The CDR3 covers 19 residues. CDR1 KGHDR and CDR2 SFDVKD come from the germline V gene. With 3 bases clipped from V and 7 bases from J, the junction kept 17 bases outside the gene matches. For the CDR3, the DNA is TGTGCCACCAGTGATCCGCTTTCCCCCGGGACAGACCGCAATTCACCCCTCCACTTT. Translated, it gives CATSDPLSPGTDRNSPLHF.

In this sample, this clonotype turned up a few times. The rearrangement joins TRBV20-1 to TRBJ2-1; TRBD2 matches 8 bases. V lost 3 bases to trimming and J lost 7 bases; unmatched junction nucleotides: 8. The CDR3 totals 14 residues. In germline, CDR1 is DFQATT, CDR2 SNEGSKA (reference sequence). The CDR3 sequence: CSASRTSLRNEQFF. The CDR3 DNA follows: TGCAGTGCTAGTCGGACTAGCTTAAGGAATGAGCAGTTCTTC.

The chain recombines TRBV10-3 with TRBJ2-7; D gene uncertain. Germline V gene data show CDR1 as ENHRY and CDR2 as SYGVKD. The CDR3 has 11 residues. V was trimmed by 3 bases and J by 3 bases, leaving 3 bases between them. The CDR3 region is CAISDSYEQYF. Written as DNA, the CDR3 is TGTGCCATCAGTGACAGCTACGAGCAGTACTTC.

This clonotype was counted between two and nine times. V is TRBV3-1 and J is TRBJ2-1, with D maybe TRBD2 (6 bases). The CDR3 is made up of 15 amino acids. V was cut by 4 bases and J by 4 bases, with 14 bases left in between. The germline V gene has CDR1 LGHDT and CDR2 YNNKEL (reference sequence). CDR3: CASSPGVADYNEQFF. In nucleotides, the CDR3 is TGTGCCAGCAGCCCTGGAGTAGCGGATTACAATGAGCAGTTCTTC.

The sample holds one count of this clonotype. This chain connects TRBV19 to TRBJ1-5, with D hard to call. Germline assignment: CDR1 LNHDA and CDR2 SQIVND (reference sequence). The CDR3 covers 18 residues. Trimming took 5 bases from V and 3 from J, leaving 23 bases between them. The DNA of the CDR3 is TGTGCCAGTAGTCCGTCACTCGGAGGGAAGAGGTCCAATCAGCCCCAGCATTTT. It yields the protein CASSPSLGGKRSNQPQHF.

This CDR3 reads CASSLESNQPQHF. In nucleotides, the CDR3 is TGCGCCAGCAGCTTGGAAAGCAATCAGCCCCAGCATTTT. This sequence joins TRBV5-1 and TRBJ1-5, with D unresolved. The CDR3 is 13 residues long. From germline, CDR1 is SGHRS and CDR2 YFSETQ. Trimming removed 0 bases from V and 1 base from J, with 2 bases in between.

The chain carries TRBV10-3 and TRBJ1-4; D call uncertain. Germline V CDR1 and CDR2: ENHRY, SYGVKD. The ends were cut back, 10 bases at V and 7 bases at J, with 16 bases in the middle. This CDR3 is 13 amino acids long. CDR3 amino acids: CASTGGVGEKLFF. CDR3 in DNA: TGTGCCAGCACCGGTGGAGTGGGTGAAAAACTGTTTTTT.

A few counts support this clonotype. The chain recombines TRBV10-3 with TRBJ1-6; tentatively, D is TRBD1 (6 bases). V was shortened by 6 bases and J by 11 bases, with 17 bases between the two germline ends. The CDR3 has 14 amino acids. Germline V gives CDR1 ENHRY, CDR2 SYGVKD. This chain's CDR3 is CAISKTGGEAPLHF. For the CDR3, the DNA is TGTGCCATCAGCAAGACAGGCGGGGAGGCACCCCTCCACTTT.

Only a few counts were recorded for this clonotype. The V gene is TRBV7-9, the J gene TRBJ1-2; 9 bases align to TRBD1. CDR3 length: 15 residues. Germline lookup yields CDR1 SEHNR and CDR2 FQNEAQ (reference sequence). Trimming cost V 2 bases and J 8 bases; bases outside gene matches: 9. CDR3 loop: CASSLPPGQGTGYTF. CDR3 nucleotides: TGTGCCAGCAGCTTACCCCCCGGACAGGGGACAGGCTACACCTTC. The full variable domain, rest sourced from reference TRBV7-9 and TRBJ1-2, is DTGVSQNPRHKITKRGQNVTFRCDPISEHNRLYWYRQTLGQGPEFLTYFQNEAQLEKSRLLSDRFSAERPKGSFSTLEIQRTEQGDSAMYLCASSLPPGQGTGYTFGSGTRLTVV.

The chain carries TRBV6-4 and TRBJ2-2; a weak D match, TRBD2 (5 bases). The CDR3 is made up of 15 amino acids. CDR1 MRHNA and CDR2 SNTAGT come from the germline V gene. V lost 6 bases and J lost 0, with 11 bases in between. CDR3 protein: CASSGEGTNTGELFF. The CDR3 DNA reads TGTGCCAGCAGCGGGGAAGGGACGAACACCGGGGAGCTGTTTTTT.

The chain combines TRBV2 with TRBJ2-1; 12 bases map to TRBD2. This CDR3 comprises 15 residues. Trimming took 4 bases from V and 8 from J; bases not matched to a gene: 6. The V gene's germline CDR1 is SNHLY and CDR2 FYNNEI. As DNA, the CDR3 is TGTGCCAGCAGTGTAGGACTAGCGGGGTCGGATGAGCAGTTCTTC. Its protein is CASSVGLAGSDEQFF.

The genes are TRBV12-3 or TRBV12-4 and TRBJ2-3; D unclear. Trimming stripped 6 bases from V and 4 bases from J, with 14 bases between. The CDR3 totals 14 residues. CDR3 sequence reads: CASSPPARPDTQYF. CDR3 DNA: TGTGCCAGCAGCCCCCCCGCGCGCCCAGATACGCAGTATTTT.

The chain is built from TRBV10-3 and TRBJ2-3, with 8 bases fitting TRBD2. Germline V gene data show CDR1 as ENHRY and CDR2 as SYGVKD. The CDR3 consists of 12 residues. The junction had 3 bases not matched to a gene; V was cut back by 10 bases and J by 3 bases. The CDR3 DNA reads as TGTGCCACCCGGGGGGGGACAGATACGCAGTATTTT. It translates to CATRGGTDTQYF.

The DNA for the CDR3 is TGCAGCGTTGAAGGCCCCGGACAGGGGTACAATGAGCAGTTCTTC. Translated: CSVEGPGQGYNEQFF. The rearrangement uses TRBV29-1 and TRBJ2-1; 9 positions match TRBD1. The J segment lost 4 bases and the V segment lost 1 base, leaving 5 bases of the junction unmatched. In germline, CDR1 is SQVTM, CDR2 ANQGSEA. The CDR3 length is 15 residues.

This chain uses TRBV12-3 or TRBV12-4 with TRBJ1-5; 7 bases align to TRBD1. J was trimmed by 2 bases and V by 2 bases; bases with no gene match: 6. This CDR3 comprises 16 residues. The CDR3 DNA reads TGTGCCAGCAGTTTAAGGGGGCGGAATGGCAATCAGCCCCAGCATTTT. Translation gives CASSLRGRNGNQPQHF.

CDR3 nucleotides: TGTGCCAGCAGCCAAGTGGGGGCCGAGCAGTACTTC. Translating it yields CASSQVGAEQYF. The chain joins TRBV3-1 to TRBJ2-7; D possibly corresponds to TRBD1 (6 bases). CDR3 size: 12 residues. Germline lookup yields CDR1 LGHDT and CDR2 YNNKEL (reference sequence). V was clipped by 1 base and J by 6 bases, with 7 bases between them.

The chain is built from TRBV29-1 and TRBJ2-7, with 9 positions matching TRBD1. The CDR3 loop spans 13 amino acids. The germline V gene encodes CDR1 SQVTM and CDR2 ANQGSEA. Losses at the gene ends were 1 base for V and 9 bases for J; bases not matched to a gene: 7. The CDR3 spells CSVEGQGVEGQYF. The CDR3 region has the DNA TGCAGCGTTGAAGGACAGGGGGTAGAGGGGCAGTACTTC.

About this clonotype itself: The junction differs from germline at one of its ends, possibly a read error. The chain carries TRBV4-1 and TRBJ2-1; D ambiguous. The CDR3 is 13 amino acids. Looked up from germline, CDR1 is MGHRA and CDR2 is YSYEKL. The DNA of the CDR3 is TGTGCCAGCAGCCAAGATGTGGTGAATGAGCAGTTCTTC. Amino acids: CASSQDVVNEQFF.

The V call is TRBV6-5, the J call TRBJ1-1, with D unresolved. Trimming shortened V by 0 bases and J by 0 bases, and 5 bases separated the two germline ends. CDR3 size: 14 residues. The V gene's germline CDR1 is MNHEY and CDR2 SVGAGI. The chain's CDR3 is CASSYSLLNTEAFF. The CDR3 DNA reads TGTGCCAGCAGTTACTCCCTCTTGAACACTGAAGCTTTCTTT.

V is TRBV24-1 and J is TRBJ2-1, with D unclear. Trimming shortened V by 1 base and J by 8 bases, and 11 bases separated the two germline ends. This CDR3 contains 14 residues. From germline, CDR1 is KGHDR and CDR2 SFDVKD. This chain's CDR3 is CATSDFTRSDEQFF. In nucleotides, the CDR3 is TGTGCCACCAGTGATTTTACCCGGTCCGATGAGCAGTTCTTC.

The rearrangement uses TRBV24-1 and TRBJ2-2; TRBD1 might be the D (6 bases). Germline V CDR1 and CDR2: KGHDR, SFDVKD. With 0 bases removed from V and 3 bases from J, the gap between germline ends came to 16 bases. There are 18 residues in the CDR3. The CDR3 sequence: CATSDLQVRQGYTGELFF. The CDR3, as DNA: TGTGCCACCAGTGATTTGCAGGTTCGTCAGGGGTACACCGGGGAGCTGTTTTTT.

This clonotype has only a few counts. V and J are TRBV15 and TRBJ2-7; no definite D call. V was cut by 0 bases and J by 3 bases, with 12 bases left in between. The germline CDR1 and CDR2 sequences are LNHNV and YYDKDF (reference sequence). The CDR3 has 15 residues. The CDR3 reads CATSREGSAHYEQYF. The CDR3, as DNA: TGTGCCACCAGCAGAGAAGGCTCAGCCCACTACGAGCAGTACTTC.

This clonotype turned up a few times. The rearrangement uses TRBV28 and TRBJ1-5, with no clear D. The CDR3 consists of 15 residues. Trimming left V 5 bases short and J 7 bases short, with 18 bases between. Germline CDR1 and CDR2: MDHEN and SYDVKM. The CDR3 region has the DNA TGTGCCAGCAGTGCCTCACATGGCCGAGGGCAGCCCCAGCATTTT. Its translation: CASSASHGRGQPQHF.

This clonotype showed up just a few times. This chain links TRBV4-2 with TRBJ2-7; D is perhaps TRBD1 (5 bases). This CDR3 is 15 amino acids long. Germline CDR1 reads LGHNA; CDR2 reads YNFKEQ. The V gene lost 0 bases and the J gene lost 4 bases, with 13 bases spanning the gap. The CDR3 coding sequence is TGTGCCAGCAGCCAAGAGTTAGACAGCAGATACGAGCAGTACTTC. Translated: CASSQELDSRYEQYF.

The chain carries TRBV5-4 and TRBJ2-5; 7 bases line up with TRBD1. Per germline, CDR1 SGHNT and CDR2 YYREEE (reference sequence). V lost 3 bases to trimming and J lost 2 bases; unmatched junction nucleotides: 1. The CDR3 is 13 amino acids. CDR3 residues: CASSWDRQETQYF. DNA for the CDR3: TGTGCCAGCAGCTGGGACAGACAAGAGACCCAGTACTTC.

This chain links TRBV15 with TRBJ2-5; TRBD2 matches at 8 bases. This CDR3 has 17 residues. The V segment lost 5 bases and the J segment 1 base; nucleotides outside the gene matches: 12. CDR1 is LNHNV and CDR2 is YYDKDF in the germline V gene (reference sequence). CDR3 protein: CATSPPGGVAGQETQYF. In nucleotides, the CDR3 is TGTGCCACCAGCCCACCCGGGGGGGTAGCGGGCCAAGAGACCCAGTACTTC.

This chain connects TRBV5-1 to TRBJ2-7; D may be TRBD2 (6 bases). Per germline, CDR1 SGHRS and CDR2 YFSETQ. Trimming removed 3 bases from V and 0 bases from J, with 13 bases in between. There are 15 residues in the CDR3. Here the CDR3 reads CASSSGLMNSYEQYF. In DNA, the CDR3 is TGCGCCAGCAGCTCGGGACTCATGAACTCCTACGAGCAGTACTTC.

This clonotype was detected a few times. The rearrangement links TRBV29-1 to TRBJ2-7; D is undetermined. Trimming took off 6 bases at V and 5 bases at J, with 14 bases between the two ends. CDR1 and CDR2 from the germline V gene are SQVTM and ANQGSEA. This CDR3 contains 12 residues. The CDR3: CSVARDLNEQYF. CDR3 sequence (DNA): TGCAGCGTCGCGCGAGATTTAAACGAGCAGTACTTC.